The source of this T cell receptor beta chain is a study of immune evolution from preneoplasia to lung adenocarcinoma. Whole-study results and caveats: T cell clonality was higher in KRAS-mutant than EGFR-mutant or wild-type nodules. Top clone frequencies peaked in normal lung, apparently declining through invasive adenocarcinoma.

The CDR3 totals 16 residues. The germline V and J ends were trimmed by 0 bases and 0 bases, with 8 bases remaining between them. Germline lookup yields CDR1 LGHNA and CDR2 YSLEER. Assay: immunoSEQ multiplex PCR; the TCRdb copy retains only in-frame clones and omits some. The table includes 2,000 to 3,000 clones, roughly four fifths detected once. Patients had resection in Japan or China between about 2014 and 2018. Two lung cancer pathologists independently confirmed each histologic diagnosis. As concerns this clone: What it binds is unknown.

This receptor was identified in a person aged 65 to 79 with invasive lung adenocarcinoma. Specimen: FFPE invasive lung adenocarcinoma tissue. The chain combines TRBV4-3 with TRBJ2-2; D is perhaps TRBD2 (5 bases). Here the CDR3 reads CASSQDRLTNTGELFF. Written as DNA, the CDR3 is TGCGCCAGCAGCCAAGATCGACTAACGAACACCGGGGAGCTGTTTTTT.